This T cell receptor (beta chain) appears in the sequencing data of a study of cytomegalovirus exposure and HLA in healthy donors. These donors, healthy bone marrow donors, were studied. Primers: 60 Vbeta forward and 13 Jbeta reverse. Clones were sequenced by immunoSEQ multiplex PCR, and TCRdb holds only the in-frame ones, with some missing. The table lists approximately 170,000 clones, about 71% of them singletons, with about 2.9% in the top ten. Study results and caveats: A later examination showed that TCR association rates differed by HLA locus, with DRB1 most and HLA-C fewest.

Per the germline V gene, CDR1 is MNHNS and CDR2 is SASEGT. The CDR3 consists of 14 residues. Trimming at V came to 6 bases and at J to 9 bases, leaving 9 bases not matched to a gene. Turning to this clone: What it binds is not known.

The chain has TRBV6-1 and TRBJ2-1; 9 bases agree with TRBD1. The specimen was PBMCs. The TCR originated in a woman in her forties in good health and CMV-seropositive. CDR3 DNA sequence: TGTGCCAGCAGCGGGACAGGGAGGCGCGCTGAGCAGTTCTTC. Translated: CASSGTGRRAEQFF.